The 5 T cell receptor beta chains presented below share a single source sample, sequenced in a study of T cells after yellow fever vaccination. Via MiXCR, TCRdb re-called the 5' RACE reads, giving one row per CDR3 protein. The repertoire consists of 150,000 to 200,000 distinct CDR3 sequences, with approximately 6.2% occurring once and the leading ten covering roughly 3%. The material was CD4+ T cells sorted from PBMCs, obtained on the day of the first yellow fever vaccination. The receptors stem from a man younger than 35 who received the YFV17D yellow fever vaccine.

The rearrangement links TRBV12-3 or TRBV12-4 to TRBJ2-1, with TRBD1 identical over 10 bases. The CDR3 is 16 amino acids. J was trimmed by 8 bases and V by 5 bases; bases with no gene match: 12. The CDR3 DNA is TGTGCCAGCAGTGTAACCGGGACAGGGGCCTTTCATGAGCAGTTCTTC. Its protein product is CASSVTGTGAFHEQFF.

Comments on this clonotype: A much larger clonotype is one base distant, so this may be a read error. In DNA, the CDR3 is TGTGCCAGCAGAGGGACAGGGTATCGAAGCAAACAGCCCCAGCATTTT. It encodes CASRGTGYRSKQPQHF. The V and J genes are TRBV2 and TRBJ1-5; 9 nucleotides agree with TRBD1. The CDR3 totals 16 residues. Germline V gene data show CDR1 as SNHLY and CDR2 as FYNNEI.

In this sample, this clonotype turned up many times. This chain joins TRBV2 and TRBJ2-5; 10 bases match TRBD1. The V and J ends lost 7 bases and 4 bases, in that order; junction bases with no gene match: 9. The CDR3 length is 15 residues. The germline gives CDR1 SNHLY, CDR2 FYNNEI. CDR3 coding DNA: TGTGCCAGCATGGGACGTCGGACAGGGGGAGAGACCCAGTACTTC. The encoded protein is CASMGRRTGGETQYF.

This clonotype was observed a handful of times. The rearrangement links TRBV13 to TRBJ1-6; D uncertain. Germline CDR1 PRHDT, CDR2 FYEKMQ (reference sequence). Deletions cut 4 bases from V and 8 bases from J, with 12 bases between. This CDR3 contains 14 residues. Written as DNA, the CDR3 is TGTGCCAGCAGCTCGGTGCAGGCCTATTCACCCCTCCACTTT. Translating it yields CASSSVQAYSPLHF. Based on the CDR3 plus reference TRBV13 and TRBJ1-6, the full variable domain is AAGVIQSPRHLIKEKRETATLKCYPIPRHDTVYWYQQGPGQDPQFLISFYEKMQSDKGSIPDRFSAQQFSDYHSELNMSSLELGDSALYFCASSSVQAYSPLHFGNGTRLTVT.

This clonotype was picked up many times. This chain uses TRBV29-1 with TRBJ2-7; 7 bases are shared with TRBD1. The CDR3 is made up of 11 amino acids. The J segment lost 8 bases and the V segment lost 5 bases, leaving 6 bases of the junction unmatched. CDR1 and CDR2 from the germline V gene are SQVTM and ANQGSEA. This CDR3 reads CSVRTGHKQYF. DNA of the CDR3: TGCAGCGTTCGGACAGGCCATAAGCAGTACTTC.